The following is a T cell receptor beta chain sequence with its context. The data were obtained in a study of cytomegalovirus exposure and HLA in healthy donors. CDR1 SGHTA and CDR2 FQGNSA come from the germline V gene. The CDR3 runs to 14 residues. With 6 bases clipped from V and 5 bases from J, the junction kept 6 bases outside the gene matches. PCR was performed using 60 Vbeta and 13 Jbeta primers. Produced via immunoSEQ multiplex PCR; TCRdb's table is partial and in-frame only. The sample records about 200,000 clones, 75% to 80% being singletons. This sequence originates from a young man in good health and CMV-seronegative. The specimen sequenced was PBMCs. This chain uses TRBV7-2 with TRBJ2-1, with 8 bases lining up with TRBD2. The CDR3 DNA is TGTGCCAGCAGACCGACACTAGCGGACAATGAGCAGTTCTTC. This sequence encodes CASRPTLADNEQFF.